These 20 T cell receptor beta chains originate from one sample sequenced in a study of blood T cell repertoires in COVID-19. Only in-frame clones appear in the TCRdb table, and some are missing; sequencing was by immunoSEQ multiplex PCR. The sample holds 300,000 to 500,000 clones, approximately 91% seen once. Sequencing was done on a sample of PBMCs or T cells enriched from blood (not recorded which). These receptors originate from a woman aged 40 to 55 with acute COVID-19.

The V call is TRBV18, the J call TRBJ1-1; unclear D gene. The CDR3 is 14 residues long. Between the trimmed V and J ends, which lost 6 bases and 1 base, there was a span of 12 bases. The V gene's germline CDR1 is KGHSH and CDR2 LQKENI. CDR3: CASSLRDENTEAFF. The CDR3, as DNA: TGTGCCAGCTCTCTCCGGGATGAGAACACTGAAGCTTTCTTT.

V is TRBV5-4 and J is TRBJ2-7; TRBD2 matches at 8 bases. V lost 3 bases, J lost 5 bases, and 7 bases stayed unmatched. The CDR3 runs to 14 residues. Germline assignment: CDR1 SGHNT and CDR2 YYREEE (reference sequence). The chain's CDR3 is CASSWRGGYNEQYF. In DNA form, the CDR3 reads TGTGCCAGCAGCTGGCGCGGGGGGTACAACGAGCAGTACTTC.

The chain has TRBV11-2 and TRBJ2-1; 8 bases align to TRBD2. This CDR3 contains 14 residues. Germline V gene data show CDR1 as SGHAT and CDR2 as FQNNGV. The trim removed 2 bases at V and 7 bases at J, leaving 4 bases unmatched. This CDR3 is CASSLYSGGNEQFF. CDR3 DNA sequence: TGTGCCAGCAGCTTATACAGCGGGGGTAATGAGCAGTTCTTC.

The chain joins TRBV2 to TRBJ1-1; D remains unclear. The CDR3 is 13 residues long. Germline assignment: CDR1 SNHLY and CDR2 FYNNEI. Trimming removed 3 bases from V and 1 base from J, with 6 bases in between. The CDR3 protein is CASSDLENTEAFF. The CDR3 coding sequence is TGTGCCAGCAGTGATTTAGAGAACACTGAAGCTTTCTTT.

The chain uses TRBV27 and TRBJ1-1, with 10 bases matching TRBD1. Germline lookup yields CDR1 MNHEY and CDR2 SMNVEV (reference sequence). This CDR3 region has 16 residues. V was pared by 0 bases and J by 5 bases, with 6 bases of the junction left unmatched. In DNA form, the CDR3 reads TGTGCCAGCAGTTTATCTACGGGACAGGGGTGGACTGAAGCTTTCTTT. Translated, it gives CASSLSTGQGWTEAFF.

This clone was observed a single time. The chain employs TRBV30 and TRBJ2-3, with D perhaps TRBD2 (6 bases). Germline-derived CDR1 and CDR2 are GTSNPN and SVGIG (reference sequence). The CDR3 length is 14 residues. V lost 2 bases and J lost 1, with 10 bases in between. CDR3 sequence: CAWSTSPGTDTQYF. The CDR3 DNA is TGTGCCTGGAGTACTAGCCCTGGCACAGATACGCAGTATTTT.

The rearrangement links TRBV3-1 (or the pseudogene TRBV3-2) to TRBJ2-2; 10 nucleotides line up with TRBD2. In germline, CDR1 is LGHDT, CDR2 YNNKEL (reference sequence). CDR3 length equals 16 residues. The V gene end was trimmed by 4 bases and the J gene end by 1 base; junction bases not matched to a gene: 3. The CDR3 is CASSPWTSGNTGELFF. CDR3 bases: TGTGCCAGCAGCCCTTGGACTAGCGGGAACACCGGGGAGCTGTTTTTT.

The chain recombines TRBV2 with TRBJ2-5; 11 nucleotides align to TRBD2. Trimming cost V 6 bases and J 1 base; bases outside gene matches: 7. CDR3 length: 16 residues. CDR1 and CDR2 from the germline V gene are SNHLY and FYNNEI. CDR3 nucleotides: TGTGCCAGCAGCGAGATAGCGGGGGGGAGCCAAGAGACCCAGTACTTC. This sequence encodes CASSEIAGGSQETQYF. Full variable domain (missing parts from reference TRBV2 and TRBJ2-5): EPEVTQTPSHQVTQMGQEVILRCVPISNHLYFYWYRQILGQKVEFLVSFYNNEISEKSEIFDDQFSVERPDGSNFTLKIRSTKLEDSAMYFCASSEIAGGSQETQYFGPGTRLLVL.

The chain links TRBV19 to TRBJ2-1; no firm D call. The germline CDR1 and CDR2 sequences are LNHDA and SQIVND (reference sequence). The CDR3 totals 13 residues. V was trimmed by 4 bases and J by 4 bases, leaving 8 bases between them. The CDR3 loop is CASSTPEYNEQFF. CDR3 DNA: TGTGCCAGTAGTACCCCGGAGTACAATGAGCAGTTCTTC.

J is TRBJ1-4 and V is TRBV4-2; TRBD1 aligns across 7 bases. V dropped 3 bases and J dropped 3; count of bases not matched to a gene: 10. The CDR3 totals 17 residues. In germline, CDR1 is LGHNA, CDR2 YNFKEQ. CDR3 residues: CASSQSSGGRANEKLFF. In DNA form, the CDR3 reads TGTGCCAGCAGCCAGTCTTCAGGGGGTCGGGCTAATGAAAAACTGTTTTTT.

CDR3 DNA: TGTGCCAGCAGTGAAAAGGTTAGCGGGGATATAATGGACACCGGGGAGCTGTTTTTT. Translation: CASSEKVSGDIMDTGELFF. This chain connects TRBV6-1 to TRBJ2-2; the match to TRBD2 covers 8 bases. This CDR3 has 19 amino acids. Germline V gives CDR1 MNHNS, CDR2 SASEGT. V was pared by 2 bases and J by 3 bases, with 14 bases of the junction left unmatched.

The chain employs TRBV15 and TRBJ1-4; maybe TRBD1 (5 bases). The CDR3 length is 15 residues. The germline V and J ends were trimmed by 1 base and 7 bases, with 13 bases remaining between them. Per germline, CDR1 LNHNV and CDR2 YYDKDF (reference sequence). The CDR3 DNA is TGTGCCACCAGCAGAGGTACAGGCGGAAGTGAAAAACTGTTTTTT. Encoded protein: CATSRGTGGSEKLFF. The complete variable domain, with remaining parts taken from reference TRBV15 and TRBJ1-4, reads DAMVIQNPRYQVTQFGKPVTLSCSQTLNHNVMYWYQQKSSQAPKLLFHYYDKDFNNEADTPDNFQSRRPNTSFCFLDIRSPGLGDTAMYLCATSRGTGGSEKLFFGSGTQLSVL.

The chain employs TRBV3-1 (or the pseudogene TRBV3-2) and TRBJ2-3, with 9 nucleotides matching TRBD1. Germline V gives CDR1 LGHDT, CDR2 YNNKEL (reference sequence). The CDR3 contains 16 residues. Trimming cost V 3 bases and J 6 bases; bases outside gene matches: 10. CDR3 region: CASSHNWGQGADTQYF. The CDR3 nucleotides are TGTGCCAGCAGCCACAACTGGGGACAGGGAGCGGATACGCAGTATTTT.

This chain links TRBV5-4 with TRBJ2-3; 11 bases map to TRBD1. CDR1 is SGHNT and CDR2 is YYREEE in the germline V gene (reference sequence). J gave up 2 bases and V 0 bases, and 2 bases lay outside the gene matches. The CDR3 runs to 16 residues. CDR3 coding DNA: TGTGCCAGCAGCTTGGGGGACAGGGGGAACACAGATACGCAGTATTTT. Translated, it gives CASSLGDRGNTDTQYF. Looking up the rest from reference TRBV5-4 and TRBJ2-3 gives the full variable domain: ETGVTQSPTHLIKTRGQQVTLRCSSQSGHNTVSWYQQALGQGPQFIFQYYREEENGRGNFPPRFSGLQFPNYSSELNVNALELDDSALYLCASSLGDRGNTDTQYFGPGTRLTVL.

V and J are TRBV6-5 and TRBJ1-1; 7 nucleotides agree with TRBD1. The trim removed 6 bases at V and 5 bases at J, leaving 9 bases unmatched. The CDR3 runs 14 residues. Germline CDR1 MNHEY, CDR2 SVGAGI. The CDR3 spells CASSGRQGPTEAFF. The CDR3 DNA reads as TGTGCCAGCAGCGGCCGACAGGGCCCGACTGAAGCTTTCTTT.

This clone has a single count. CDR3: CASSLPGQGAGGYTF. For the CDR3, the DNA is TGTGCCAGCAGTCTCCCGGGACAGGGGGCTGGTGGCTACACCTTC. This chain uses TRBV6-2 or TRBV6-3 with TRBJ1-2; 12 nucleotides line up with TRBD1. There are 15 residues in the CDR3. Unmatched junction bases numbered 8, after V lost 5 bases and J lost 7 bases. Germline V lookup: CDR1 MNHEY, CDR2 SVGEGT.

The gene calls are TRBV18 and TRBJ2-7; 9 bases match TRBD1. CDR3 length: 16 residues. CDR1 is KGHSH, CDR2 LQKENI, per germline. Trimming took 3 bases from V and 6 from J; bases not matched to a gene: 12. Here the CDR3 reads CASSPPGQGWAVEQYF. CDR3 coding DNA: TGTGCCAGCTCACCGCCGGGACAGGGTTGGGCGGTCGAGCAGTACTTC. The full variable domain, completed using reference TRBV18 and TRBJ2-7, is NAGVMQNPRHLVRRRGQEARLRCSPMKGHSHVYWYRQLPEEGLKFMVYLQKENIIDESGMPKERFSAEFPKEGPSILRIQQVVRGDSAAYFCASSPPGQGWAVEQYFGPGTRLTVT.

The rearrangement links TRBV21-1 to TRBJ1-1; the D call in the table, TRBD1, was not verified against the DNA. TRBV21-1 is classified as a pseudogene. This CDR3 has 15 amino acids. This CDR3 reads CASSKAKGKNTEAFF. The CDR3 nucleotides are TGTGCCAGCAGCAAAGCGAAGGGGAAAAACACTGAAGCTTTCTTT.

The chain carries TRBV11-3 and TRBJ2-5, with 14 nucleotides matching TRBD2. J was trimmed by 5 bases and V by 5 bases; bases with no gene match: 10. CDR3 length: 17 residues. Germline V gene lookup returns CDR1 SGHNT and CDR2 YENEEA. In DNA, the CDR3 is TGTGCCAGCAGCGTTCCGACGACTAGCGGGGGGGCGGAGACCCAGTACTTC. Translated: CASSVPTTSGGAETQYF. The variable domain in full, with the rest retrieved from reference TRBV11-3 and TRBJ2-5, is EAGVVQSPRYKIIEKKQPVAFWCNPISGHNTLYWYLQNLGQGPELLIRYENEEAVDDSQLPKDRFSAERLKGVDSTLKIQPAELGDSAVYLCASSVPTTSGGAETQYFGPGTRLLVL.

This chain joins TRBV7-8 and TRBJ2-4; TRBD1 might be the D (6 bases). Trimming took off 5 bases at V and 15 bases at J, with 20 bases between the two ends. This CDR3 contains 13 residues. Per the germline V gene, CDR1 is SGHVS and CDR2 is FQNEAQ. In DNA, the CDR3 is TGTGCCAGCAGCCAAGAGTGGGACACCCCAAGGTACTTC. It codes for CASSQEWDTPRYF.